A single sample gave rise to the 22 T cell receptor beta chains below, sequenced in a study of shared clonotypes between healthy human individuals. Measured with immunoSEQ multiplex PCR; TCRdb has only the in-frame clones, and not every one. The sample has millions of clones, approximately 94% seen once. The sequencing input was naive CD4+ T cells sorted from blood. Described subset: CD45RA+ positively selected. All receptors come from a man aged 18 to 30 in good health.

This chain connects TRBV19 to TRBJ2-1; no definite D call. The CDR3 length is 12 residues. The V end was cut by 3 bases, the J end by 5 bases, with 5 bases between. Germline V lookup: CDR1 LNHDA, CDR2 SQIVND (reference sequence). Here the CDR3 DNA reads TGTGCCAGTAGTATTAAAGACAATGAGCAGTTCTTC. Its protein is CASSIKDNEQFF.

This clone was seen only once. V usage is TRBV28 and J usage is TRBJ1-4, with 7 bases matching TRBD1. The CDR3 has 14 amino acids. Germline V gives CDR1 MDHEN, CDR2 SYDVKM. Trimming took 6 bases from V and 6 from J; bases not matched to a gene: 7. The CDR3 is CASRVPGQYEKLFF. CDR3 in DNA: TGTGCCAGCAGGGTTCCGGGACAGTATGAAAAACTGTTTTTT.

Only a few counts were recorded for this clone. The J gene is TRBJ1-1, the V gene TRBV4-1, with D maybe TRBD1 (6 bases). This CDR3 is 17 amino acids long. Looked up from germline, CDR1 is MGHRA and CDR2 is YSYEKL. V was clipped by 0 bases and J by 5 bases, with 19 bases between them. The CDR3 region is CASSQEGQGRGRTEAFF. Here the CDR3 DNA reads TGCGCCAGCAGCCAAGAGGGGCAGGGGAGGGGTAGGACTGAAGCTTTCTTT.

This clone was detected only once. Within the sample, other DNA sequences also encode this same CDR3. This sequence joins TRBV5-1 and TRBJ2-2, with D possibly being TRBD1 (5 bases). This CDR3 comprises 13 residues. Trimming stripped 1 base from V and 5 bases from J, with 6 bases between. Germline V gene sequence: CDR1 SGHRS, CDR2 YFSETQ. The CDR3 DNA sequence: TGCGCCAGCAGCTTGCAGGGTACCGGGGAGCTGTTTTTT. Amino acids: CASSLQGTGELFF.

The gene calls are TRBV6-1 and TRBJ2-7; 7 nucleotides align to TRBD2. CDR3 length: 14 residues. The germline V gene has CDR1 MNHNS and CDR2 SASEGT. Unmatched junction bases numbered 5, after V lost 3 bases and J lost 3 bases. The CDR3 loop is CASSEAGEVYEQYF. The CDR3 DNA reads TGTGCCAGCAGTGAGGCGGGAGAGGTCTACGAGCAGTACTTC.

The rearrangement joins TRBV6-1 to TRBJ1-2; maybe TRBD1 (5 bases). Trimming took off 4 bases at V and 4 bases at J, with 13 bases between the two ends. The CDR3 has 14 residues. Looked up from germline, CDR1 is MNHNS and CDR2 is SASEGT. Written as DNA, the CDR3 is TGTGCCAGCAGTGGAACCGGGACCTTCTATGGCTACACCTTC. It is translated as CASSGTGTFYGYTF.

CDR3 DNA sequence: TGCGCCAGCAGCCGAGTAGACCAGGGCGGTGAAAAACTGTTTTTT. Encoded protein: CASSRVDQGGEKLFF. The chain links TRBV4-1 to TRBJ1-4; TRBD1 might be the D (5 bases). This CDR3 is built from 15 residues. Germline V gene lookup returns CDR1 MGHRA and CDR2 YSYEKL. Trimming pared 4 bases from V and 7 bases from J, leaving 16 bases between.

CDR3 coding DNA: TGCAGCGCTGGACTGAACACCGGGGAGCTGTTTTTT. Protein: CSAGLNTGELFF. V is TRBV29-1 and J is TRBJ2-2, with D possibly being TRBD2 (5 bases). Germline V gives CDR1 SQVTM, CDR2 ANQGSEA. CDR3 size: 12 residues. V lost 7 bases and J lost 1, with 7 bases in between.

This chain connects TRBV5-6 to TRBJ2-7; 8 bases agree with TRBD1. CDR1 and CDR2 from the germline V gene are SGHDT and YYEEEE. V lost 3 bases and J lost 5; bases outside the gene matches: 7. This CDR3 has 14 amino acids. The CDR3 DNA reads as TGTGCCAGCAGCTCCCCGTTGACAGGGGACGAGCAGTACTTC. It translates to CASSSPLTGDEQYF.

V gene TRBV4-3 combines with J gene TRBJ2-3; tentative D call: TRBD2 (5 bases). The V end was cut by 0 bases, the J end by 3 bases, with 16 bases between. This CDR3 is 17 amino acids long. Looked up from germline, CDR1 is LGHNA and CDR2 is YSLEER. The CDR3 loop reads CASSQDYRLTGTDTQYF. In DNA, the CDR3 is TGCGCCAGCAGCCAAGATTATCGACTCACGGGAACAGATACGCAGTATTTT.

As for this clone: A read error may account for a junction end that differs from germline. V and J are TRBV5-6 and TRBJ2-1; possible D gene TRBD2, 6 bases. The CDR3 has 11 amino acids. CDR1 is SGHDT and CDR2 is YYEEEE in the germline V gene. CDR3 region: CASSLNTGVVF. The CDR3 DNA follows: TGTGCCAGCAGCTTGAATACGGGGGTCGTCTTC.

CDR3 residues: CASSQDRGQGSSYNSPLHF. CDR3 nucleotides: TGTGCCAGCAGCCAAGATAGAGGACAGGGGAGCTCCTATAATTCACCCCTCCACTTT. The genes are TRBV4-2 and TRBJ1-6, with 9 bases aligning to TRBD1. This CDR3 has 19 amino acids. V shed 0 bases, J shed 0 bases, and the junction held 6 bases outside the gene matches. Germline CDR1 LGHNA, CDR2 YNFKEQ.

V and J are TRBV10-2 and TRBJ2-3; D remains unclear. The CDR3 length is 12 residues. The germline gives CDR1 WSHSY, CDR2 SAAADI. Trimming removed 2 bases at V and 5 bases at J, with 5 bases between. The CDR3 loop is CASSETGDTQYF. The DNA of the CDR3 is TGCGCCAGCAGTGAGACGGGAGATACGCAGTATTTT.

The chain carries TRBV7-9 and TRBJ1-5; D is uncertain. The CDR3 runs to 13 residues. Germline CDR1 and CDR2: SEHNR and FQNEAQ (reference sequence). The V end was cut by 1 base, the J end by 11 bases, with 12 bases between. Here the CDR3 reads CASSLEVREAQHF. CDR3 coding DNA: TGTGCCAGCAGCTTAGAAGTGCGGGAGGCCCAGCATTTT. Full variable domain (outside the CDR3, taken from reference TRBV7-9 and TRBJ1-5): DTGVSQNPRHKITKRGQNVTFRCDPISEHNRLYWYRQTLGQGPEFLTYFQNEAQLEKSRLLSDRFSAERPKGSFSTLEIQRTEQGDSAMYLCASSLEVREAQHFGDGTRLSIL.

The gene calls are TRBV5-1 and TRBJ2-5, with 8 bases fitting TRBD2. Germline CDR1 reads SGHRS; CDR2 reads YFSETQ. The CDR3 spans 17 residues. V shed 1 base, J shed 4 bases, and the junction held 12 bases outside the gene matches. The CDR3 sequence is CASSLRPAGDGAETQYF. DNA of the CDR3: TGCGCCAGCAGCTTGCGGCCAGCGGGAGATGGGGCAGAGACCCAGTACTTC.

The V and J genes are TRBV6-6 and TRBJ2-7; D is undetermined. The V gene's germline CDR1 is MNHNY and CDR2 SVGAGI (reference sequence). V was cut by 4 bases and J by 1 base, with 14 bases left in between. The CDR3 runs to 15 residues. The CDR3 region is CASSSPAWGSYEQYF. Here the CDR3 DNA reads TGTGCCAGCAGTTCCCCCGCTTGGGGTTCCTACGAGCAGTACTTC.

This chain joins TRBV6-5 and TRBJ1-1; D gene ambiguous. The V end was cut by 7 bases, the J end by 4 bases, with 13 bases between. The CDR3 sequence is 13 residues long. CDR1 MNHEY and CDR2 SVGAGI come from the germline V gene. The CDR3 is CASIRGSGTEAFF. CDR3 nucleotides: TGTGCCAGCATTAGAGGGTCTGGCACTGAAGCTTTCTTT.

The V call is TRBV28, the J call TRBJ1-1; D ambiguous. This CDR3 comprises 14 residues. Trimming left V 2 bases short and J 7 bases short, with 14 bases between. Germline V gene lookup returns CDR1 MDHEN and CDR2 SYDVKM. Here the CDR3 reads CASSLGRSPYEAFF. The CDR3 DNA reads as TGTGCCAGCAGTTTAGGGCGGAGTCCTTATGAAGCTTTCTTT. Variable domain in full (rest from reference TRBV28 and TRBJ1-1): DVKVTQSSRYLVKRTGEKVFLECVQDMDHENMFWYRQDPGLGLRLIYFSYDVKMKEKGDIPEGYSVSREKKERFSLILESASTNQTSMYLCASSLGRSPYEAFFGQGTRLTVV.

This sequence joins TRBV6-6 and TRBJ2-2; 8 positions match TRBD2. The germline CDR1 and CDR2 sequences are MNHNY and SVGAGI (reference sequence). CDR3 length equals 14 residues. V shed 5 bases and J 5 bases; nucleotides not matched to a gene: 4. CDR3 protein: CASSLPGGTGELFF. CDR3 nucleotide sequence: TGTGCCAGCAGTCTACCGGGGGGGACCGGGGAGCTGTTTTTT.

CDR3: CATSRDLVFVNTEAFF. Written as DNA, the CDR3 is TGTGCCACCAGCAGAGATTTGGTCTTTGTGAACACTGAAGCTTTCTTT. V is TRBV15 and J is TRBJ1-1; no clear D gene. The CDR3 has 16 residues. Trimming removed 0 bases at V and 0 bases at J, with 11 bases between. Germline V gives CDR1 LNHNV, CDR2 YYDKDF (reference sequence).

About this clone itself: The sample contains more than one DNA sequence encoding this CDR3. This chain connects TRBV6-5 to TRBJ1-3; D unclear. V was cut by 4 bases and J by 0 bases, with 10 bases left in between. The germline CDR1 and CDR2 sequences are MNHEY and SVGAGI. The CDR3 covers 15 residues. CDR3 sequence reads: CASSSTGSSGNTIYF. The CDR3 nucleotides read TGTGCCAGCAGTTCGACGGGAAGCTCTGGAAACACCATATATTTT.

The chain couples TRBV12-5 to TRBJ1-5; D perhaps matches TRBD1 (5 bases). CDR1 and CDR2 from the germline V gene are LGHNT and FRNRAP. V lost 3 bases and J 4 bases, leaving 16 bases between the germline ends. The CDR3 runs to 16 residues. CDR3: CASGFRGFVGNQPQHF. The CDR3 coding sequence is TGTGCTAGTGGTTTTAGGGGTTTCGTAGGGAATCAGCCCCAGCATTTT.